Below, 16 T cell receptor beta chains from the same sample are listed, as sequenced in a study of shared clonotypes between healthy human individuals. Naive CD8 cells were CD45RO-negative, positively selected for CCR7, excluding terminally differentiated effector memory CD45RA+ cells. Generated by immunoSEQ multiplex PCR, the TCRdb table keeps only in-frame clones and is missing some. The table includes about 820,000 clones, almost 95% detected once. The specimen was naive CD8+ T cells sorted from blood. The receptors originated from a man younger than 45 in good health.

The genes are TRBV12-2 and TRBJ2-7; the DNA was not compared with TRBD2, the D call given in the table. TRBV12-2 is noted as a pseudogene. The CDR3 has 18 residues. The DNA of the CDR3 is TGTGCAAGTCGCTTATTCCGGACTAGCGGGAGGGCTCCCTACGAGCAGTACTTC. This sequence encodes CASRLFRTSGRAPYEQYF.

This clone is a singleton in its sample. This sequence joins TRBV11-2 and TRBJ2-3, with D maybe TRBD2 (5 bases). V was clipped by 1 base and J by 2 bases, with 10 bases between them. The CDR3 consists of 15 residues. Germline CDR1 and CDR2: SGHAT and FQNNGV. Here the CDR3 reads CASSLAQRFTDTQYF. The CDR3 DNA is TGTGCCAGCAGCTTAGCCCAGCGGTTCACAGATACGCAGTATTTT.

This clone appeared a single time. CDR3 nucleotide sequence: TGTGCCAGCAGCTTTCGGCCCCGTGAGCAGTACTTC. Translated, it gives CASSFRPREQYF. The V gene is TRBV7-9, the J gene TRBJ2-7; D is uncertain. Germline V gene lookup returns CDR1 SEHNR and CDR2 FQNEAQ (reference sequence). V lost 3 bases and J lost 7, with 10 bases in between. This CDR3 is built from 12 residues.

As for this clone: The sample holds other DNA sequences that translate to the same CDR3. This chain joins TRBV7-6 and TRBJ2-3; TRBD2 matches 11 bases. CDR1 is SGHVS, CDR2 FNYEAQ, per germline. J was trimmed by 3 bases and V by 2 bases; bases with no gene match: 1. The CDR3 loop spans 15 amino acids. CDR3 loop: CASSLTSGSTDTQYF. The CDR3 nucleotides read TGTGCCAGCAGCTTAACTAGCGGGAGTACAGATACGCAGTATTTT.

This sequence joins TRBV11-2 and TRBJ1-2; 12 bases are shared with TRBD1. In germline, CDR1 is SGHAT, CDR2 FQNNGV. The CDR3 covers 17 residues. V was pared by 0 bases and J by 7 bases, with 9 bases of the junction left unmatched. The CDR3 sequence: CASSLDPGTGGDCGYTF. The CDR3 nucleotides read TGTGCCAGCAGCTTAGATCCCGGGACAGGGGGCGATTGTGGCTACACCTTC.

This rearrangement joins TRBV7-9 to TRBJ1-2; 8 bases agree with TRBD1. Trimming at V came to 1 base and at J to 7 bases, leaving 8 bases not matched to a gene. This CDR3 spans 15 amino acids. In germline, CDR1 is SEHNR, CDR2 FQNEAQ (reference sequence). CDR3 residues: CASSLGPGGPSGYTF. The CDR3 DNA follows: TGTGCCAGCAGCTTAGGCCCAGGGGGCCCGAGTGGCTACACCTTC. The complete variable domain, with remaining parts taken from reference TRBV7-9 and TRBJ1-2, reads DTGVSQNPRHKITKRGQNVTFRCDPISEHNRLYWYRQTLGQGPEFLTYFQNEAQLEKSRLLSDRFSAERPKGSFSTLEIQRTEQGDSAMYLCASSLGPGGPSGYTFGSGTRLTVV.

This chain joins TRBV12-5 and TRBJ2-1; D call uncertain. The germline V and J ends were trimmed by 1 base and 6 bases, with 7 bases remaining between them. The CDR3 totals 13 residues. The germline CDR1 and CDR2 sequences are LGHNT and FRNRAP. DNA for the CDR3: TGTGCTAGTGGTTTGGATCAAGCCAATGAGCAGTTCTTC. It is translated as CASGLDQANEQFF.

The rearrangement links TRBV7-9 to TRBJ2-7; 12 positions agree with TRBD1. The CDR3 extends over 15 amino acids. Germline V gives CDR1 SEHNR, CDR2 FQNEAQ (reference sequence). With 5 bases clipped from V and 7 bases from J, the junction kept 9 bases outside the gene matches. DNA of the CDR3: TGTGCCAGCAGCCGCCGGGACAGGGGGCAACGAGAGCAGTACTTC. Translated, it gives CASSRRDRGQREQYF.

The CDR3 DNA sequence: TGTGCCAGCAGCCCCCGAGGTAGCGGGAGACTAGAGACCCAGTACTTC. As protein: CASSPRGSGRLETQYF. The chain couples TRBV13 to TRBJ2-5; 9 bases are a match to TRBD2. V gave up 5 bases and J gave up 4 bases; unmatched junction bases: 11. The CDR3 extends over 16 amino acids. Germline CDR1 is PRHDT and CDR2 is FYEKMQ (reference sequence).

The CDR3 sequence: CASIRGSYNEQFF. The CDR3 nucleotides are TGTGCCAGCATTCGGGGCTCCTACAATGAGCAGTTCTTC. This chain connects TRBV13 to TRBJ2-1, with D possibly TRBD2 on 5 matching bases. Trimming stripped 7 bases from V and 0 bases from J, with 7 bases between. CDR1 PRHDT and CDR2 FYEKMQ come from the germline V gene (reference sequence). CDR3 length: 13 residues.

V usage is TRBV13 and J usage is TRBJ2-7; TRBD2 matches at 12 bases. CDR1 is PRHDT, CDR2 FYEKMQ, per germline (reference sequence). With 2 bases clipped from V and 7 bases from J, the junction kept 9 bases outside the gene matches. CDR3 length: 16 amino acids. The CDR3 region has the DNA TGTGCCAGCAGCTTATCGACTAGCGGGAGAACGGGTGAGCAGTACTTC. Translated: CASSLSTSGRTGEQYF.

This chain connects TRBV29-1 to TRBJ2-5; 9 nucleotides match TRBD1. This CDR3 is built from 19 residues. Germline V gives CDR1 SQVTM, CDR2 ANQGSEA. V shed 3 bases and J 5 bases; nucleotides not matched to a gene: 22. CDR3 nucleotide sequence: TGCAGCGTTGACTCTGGGATTTCCGGGACAGGGTTAAGAGGGGAGACCCAGTACTTC. Residues: CSVDSGISGTGLRGETQYF.

This clone has more than one count but fewer than ten. The chain has TRBV6-1 and TRBJ2-2, with D uncertain. The V end was cut by 10 bases, the J end by 4 bases, with 13 bases between. Germline lookup yields CDR1 MNHNS and CDR2 SASEGT. The CDR3 runs to 13 residues. The CDR3 here is CATATLGTGELFF. The CDR3 coding sequence is TGTGCCACTGCGACCCTGGGCACCGGGGAGCTGTTTTTT.

The chain combines TRBV27 with TRBJ1-5; a possible D gene is TRBD1 (6 bases). Germline-derived CDR1 and CDR2 are MNHEY and SMNVEV (reference sequence). The germline V and J ends were trimmed by 2 bases and 0 bases, with 11 bases remaining between them. This CDR3 has 16 amino acids. The CDR3 protein is CASSLGTPDSNQPQHF. The CDR3 coding sequence is TGTGCCAGCAGTTTAGGGACACCTGATAGCAATCAGCCCCAGCATTTT.

The chain couples TRBV5-1 to TRBJ2-7; 11 nucleotides line up with TRBD1. The V segment lost 4 bases and the J segment 0 bases; nucleotides outside the gene matches: 15. The germline CDR1 and CDR2 sequences are SGHRS and YFSETQ. The CDR3 spans 19 residues. The DNA for the CDR3 is TGCGCCAGCAGCAGCTACAATTCTCCCGGGACAGGGGGCTCCTACGAGCAGTACTTC. This translates into CASSSYNSPGTGGSYEQYF.

This rearrangement joins TRBV28 to TRBJ2-2; D not certain. The germline gives CDR1 MDHEN, CDR2 SYDVKM. V lost 3 bases and J lost 0, with 5 bases in between. The CDR3 consists of 14 residues. In DNA form, the CDR3 reads TGTGCCAGCAGTTTTACAACGAACACCGGGGAGCTGTTTTTT. Protein: CASSFTTNTGELFF.